The following is a T cell receptor beta chain sequence with its context. What it binds is not known. The germline gives CDR1 MNHEY, CDR2 SMNVEV (reference sequence). The CDR3 has 17 amino acids. J was trimmed by 4 bases and V by 5 bases; bases with no gene match: 10. Profiling relied on immunoSEQ multiplex PCR, and the TCRdb table lists in-frame clones only, not all of them. The data hold approximately 120,000 clones, with approximately 90% observed a single time. These data belong to a study of T cell responses to AZD1222 COVID-19 vaccine. Notes on the study in general: The repertoires were collected only after the peak T cell response.

The chain has TRBV27 and TRBJ2-7; 14 bases map to TRBD2. The specimen was peripheral blood, collected on day 0 of AZD1222 vaccination. The receptor was isolated from an adult in good health. The CDR3 loop reads CASSRAGTSGRSYEQYF. The CDR3 nucleotides are TGTGCCAGCAGTCGTGCAGGGACTAGCGGGAGATCTTACGAGCAGTACTTC.